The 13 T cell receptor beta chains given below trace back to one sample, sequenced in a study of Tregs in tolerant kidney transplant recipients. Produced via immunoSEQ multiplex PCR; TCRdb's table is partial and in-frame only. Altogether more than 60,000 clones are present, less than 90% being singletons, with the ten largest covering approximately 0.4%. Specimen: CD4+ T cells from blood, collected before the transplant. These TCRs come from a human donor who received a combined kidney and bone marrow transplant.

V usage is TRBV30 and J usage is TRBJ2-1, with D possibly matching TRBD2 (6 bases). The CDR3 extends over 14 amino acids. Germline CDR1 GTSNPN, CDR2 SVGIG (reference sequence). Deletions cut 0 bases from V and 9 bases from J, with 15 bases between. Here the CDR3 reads CAWSVGPSAGEQFF. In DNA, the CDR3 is TGTGCCTGGAGTGTTGGTCCTAGCGCGGGTGAGCAGTTCTTC.

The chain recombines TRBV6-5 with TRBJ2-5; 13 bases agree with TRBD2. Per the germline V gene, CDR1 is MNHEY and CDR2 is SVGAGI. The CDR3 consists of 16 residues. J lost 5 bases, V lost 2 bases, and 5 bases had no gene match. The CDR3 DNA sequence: TGTGCCAGCAGTTACACTAGCGGGAGGGCCCTGGAGACCCAGTACTTC. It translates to CASSYTSGRALETQYF.

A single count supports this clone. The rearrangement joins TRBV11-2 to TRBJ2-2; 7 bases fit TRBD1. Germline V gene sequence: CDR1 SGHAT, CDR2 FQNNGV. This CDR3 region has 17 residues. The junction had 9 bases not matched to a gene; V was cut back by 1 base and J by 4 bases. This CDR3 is CASSLVRGGIGTGELFF. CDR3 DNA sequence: TGTGCCAGCAGCTTAGTCAGAGGGGGCATCGGCACCGGGGAGCTGTTTTTT.

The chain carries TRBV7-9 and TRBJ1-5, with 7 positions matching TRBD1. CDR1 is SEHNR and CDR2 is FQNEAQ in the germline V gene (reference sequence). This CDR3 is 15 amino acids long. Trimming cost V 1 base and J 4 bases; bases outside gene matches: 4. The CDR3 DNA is TGTGCCAGCAGCTTAGGACAGGGAAAGAATCAGCCCCAGCATTTT. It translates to CASSLGQGKNQPQHF.

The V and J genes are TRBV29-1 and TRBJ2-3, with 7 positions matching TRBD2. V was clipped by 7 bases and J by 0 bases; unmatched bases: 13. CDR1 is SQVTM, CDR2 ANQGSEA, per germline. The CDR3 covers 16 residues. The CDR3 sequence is CSAGHPSGSSTDTQYF. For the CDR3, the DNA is TGCAGCGCAGGACACCCTAGCGGATCTAGCACAGATACGCAGTATTTT.

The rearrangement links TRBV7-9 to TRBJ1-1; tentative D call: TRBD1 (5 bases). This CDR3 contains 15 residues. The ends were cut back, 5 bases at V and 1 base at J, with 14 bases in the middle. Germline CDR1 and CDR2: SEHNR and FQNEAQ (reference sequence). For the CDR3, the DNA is TGTGCCAGCAGCCCCAAGGGGATGGGGAACACTGAAGCTTTCTTT. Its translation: CASSPKGMGNTEAFF.

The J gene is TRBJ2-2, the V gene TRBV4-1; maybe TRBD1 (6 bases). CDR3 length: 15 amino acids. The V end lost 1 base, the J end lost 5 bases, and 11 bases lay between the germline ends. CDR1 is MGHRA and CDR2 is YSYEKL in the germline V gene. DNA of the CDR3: TGCGCCAGCAGCCAAGGAGCAGGGGAGACCGGGGAGCTGTTTTTT. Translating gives CASSQGAGETGELFF.

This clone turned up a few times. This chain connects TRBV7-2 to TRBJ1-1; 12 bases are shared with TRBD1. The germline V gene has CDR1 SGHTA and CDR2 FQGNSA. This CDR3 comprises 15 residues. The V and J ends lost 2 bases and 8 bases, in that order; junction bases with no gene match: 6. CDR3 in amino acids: CASSLRPGQGAEAFF. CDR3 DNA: TGTGCCAGCAGCTTACGGCCGGGACAGGGGGCGGAAGCTTTCTTT.

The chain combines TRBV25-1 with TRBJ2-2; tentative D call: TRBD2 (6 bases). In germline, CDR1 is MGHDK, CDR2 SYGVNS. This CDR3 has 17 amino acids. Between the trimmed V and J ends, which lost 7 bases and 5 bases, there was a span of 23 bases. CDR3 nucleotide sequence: TGTGCCAGCACCCCGAATCGGGGGATGATTCAGACCGGGGAGCTGTTTTTT. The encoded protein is CASTPNRGMIQTGELFF.

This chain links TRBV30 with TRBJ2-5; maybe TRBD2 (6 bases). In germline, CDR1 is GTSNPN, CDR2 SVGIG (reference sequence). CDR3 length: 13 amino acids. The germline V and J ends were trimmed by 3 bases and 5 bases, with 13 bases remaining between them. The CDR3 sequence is CAWSGRGGETQYF. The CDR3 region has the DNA TGTGCCTGGAGCGGGAGAGGTGGGGAGACCCAGTACTTC.

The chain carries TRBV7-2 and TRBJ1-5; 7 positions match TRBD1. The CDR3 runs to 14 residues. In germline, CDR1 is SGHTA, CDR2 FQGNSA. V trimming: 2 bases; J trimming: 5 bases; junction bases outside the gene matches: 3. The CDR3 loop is CASSLQGEYQPQHF. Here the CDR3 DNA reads TGTGCCAGCAGCTTACAGGGGGAGTATCAGCCCCAGCATTTT.

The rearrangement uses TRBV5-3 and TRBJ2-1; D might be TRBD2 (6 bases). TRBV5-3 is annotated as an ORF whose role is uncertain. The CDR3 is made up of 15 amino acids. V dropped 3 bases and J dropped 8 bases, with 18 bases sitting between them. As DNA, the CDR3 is TGTGCCAGAAGCTCACGGGGGTTCAATATCGATGAGCAGTTCTTC. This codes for CARSSRGFNIDEQFF.

CDR3: CASRPLGGSGVNQPQHF. Written as DNA, the CDR3 is TGTGCCAGCAGGCCCCTAGGGGGCTCCGGGGTCAATCAGCCCCAGCATTTT. The chain recombines TRBV28 with TRBJ1-5; TRBD1 matches 7 bases. Germline V CDR1 and CDR2: MDHEN, SYDVKM. The CDR3 is 17 residues long. V shed 6 bases and J 3 bases; nucleotides not matched to a gene: 14.